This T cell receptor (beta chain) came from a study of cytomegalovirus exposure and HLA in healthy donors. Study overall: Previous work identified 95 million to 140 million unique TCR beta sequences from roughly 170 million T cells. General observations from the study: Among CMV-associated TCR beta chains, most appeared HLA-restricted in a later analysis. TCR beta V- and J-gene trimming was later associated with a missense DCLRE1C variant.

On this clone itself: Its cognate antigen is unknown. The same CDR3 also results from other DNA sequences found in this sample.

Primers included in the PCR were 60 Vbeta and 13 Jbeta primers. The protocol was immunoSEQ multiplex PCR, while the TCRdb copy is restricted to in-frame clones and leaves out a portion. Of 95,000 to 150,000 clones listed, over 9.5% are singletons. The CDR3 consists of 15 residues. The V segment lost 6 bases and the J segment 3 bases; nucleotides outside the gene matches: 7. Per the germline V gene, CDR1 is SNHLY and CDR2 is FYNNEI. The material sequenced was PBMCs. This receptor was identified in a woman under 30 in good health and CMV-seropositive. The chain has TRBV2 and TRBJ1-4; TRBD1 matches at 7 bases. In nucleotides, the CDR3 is TGTGCCAGCAGGAGGGTCGGACAGGCTAATGAAAAACTGTTTTTT. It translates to CASRRVGQANEKLFF.